This T cell receptor beta chain was sequenced for a study of blood T cell repertoires in COVID-19. The CDR3 is 14 residues long. V lost 10 bases and J lost 0; bases outside the gene matches: 6. CDR1 LGHDT and CDR2 YNNKEL come from the germline V gene (reference sequence). In the authors' methods: Amplification with reference gene primers provided the estimates of nucleated cell counts. Repertoires were generated with immunoSEQ multiplex PCR, while TCRdb's copy carries only in-frame clones and drops some. V, J and clone size are taken as reported in that table, and D and trimming were inferred from the DNA itself. The sample holds 300,000 to 400,000 clones, 85% to 90% seen once.

This chain links TRBV3-1 (or the pseudogene TRBV3-2) with TRBJ1-5; 7 bases are shared with TRBD1. The sample consisted of PBMCs or T cells enriched from blood (not recorded which). This TCR derives from a woman in her twenties or thirties with acute COVID-19. The CDR3 protein is CATRDSFSNQPQHF. The CDR3 nucleotides read TGTGCCACCAGGGACAGTTTTAGCAATCAGCCCCAGCATTTT.